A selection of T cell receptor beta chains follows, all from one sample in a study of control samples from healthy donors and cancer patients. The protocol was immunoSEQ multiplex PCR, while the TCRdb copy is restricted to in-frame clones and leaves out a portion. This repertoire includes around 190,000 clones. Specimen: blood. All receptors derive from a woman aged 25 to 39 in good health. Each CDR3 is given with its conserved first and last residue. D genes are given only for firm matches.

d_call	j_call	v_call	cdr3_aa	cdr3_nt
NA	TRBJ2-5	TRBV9	CASSFKGWETQYF	TGTGCCAGCAGCTTCAAGGGTTGGGAGACCCAGTACTTC
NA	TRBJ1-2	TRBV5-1	CASSLGPAGAINGYTF	TGCGCCAGCAGCTTGGGGCCAGCGGGGGCGATTAATGGCTACACCTTC
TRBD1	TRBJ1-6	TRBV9	CASSPGQGKNSPLHF	TGTGCCAGCAGCCCCGGACAGGGGAAGAATTCACCCCTCCACTTT
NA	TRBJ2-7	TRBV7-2	CASSLQGYEQYF	TGTGCCAGCAGCTTACAGGGTTACGAGCAGTACTTC
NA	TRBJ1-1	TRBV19	CASSIEGHGDTEAFF	TGTGCCAGTAGTATCGAAGGGCACGGAGACACTGAAGCTTTCTTT
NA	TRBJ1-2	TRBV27	CASSLSEGRGYTF	TGTGCCAGCAGTTTGTCGGAGGGGCGCGGCTACACCTTC
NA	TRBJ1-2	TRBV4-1	CASSLIGSGGYTF	TGCGCCAGCAGCCTGATCGGCTCGGGGGGCTACACCTTC
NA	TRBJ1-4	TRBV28	CASSPDRHEKLFF	TGTGCCAGCAGTCCCGACAGACATGAAAAACTGTTTTTT
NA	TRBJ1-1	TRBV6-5	CASSYMLLQGDTEAFF	TGTGCCAGCAGTTACATGTTATTACAGGGAGACACTGAAGCTTTCTTT
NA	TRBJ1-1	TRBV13	CASSRDTEAFF	TGTGCCAGCAGCCGTGACACTGAAGCTTTCTTT
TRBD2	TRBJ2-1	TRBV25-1	CASTRGGGQYNEQFF	TGTGCCAGCACCCGTGGCGGGGGGCAATACAATGAGCAGTTCTTC
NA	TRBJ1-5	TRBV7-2	CASSLEAVYSNQPQHF	TGTGCCAGCAGCTTAGAGGCGGTATATAGCAATCAGCCCCAGCATTTT